This TCR beta chain emerged from a study of OX40 agonist ivuxolimab in advanced cancers. The length of the CDR3 is 13 residues. V lost 2 bases and J 5 bases, leaving 7 bases between the germline ends. CDR1 is KGHSH, CDR2 LQKENI, per germline. Sequencing was performed with immunoSEQ multiplex PCR; in TCRdb, only in-frame clones are kept and a portion is missing. This table holds 53,000 or so clones, approximately 75% found once. In its sample, this clone was seen once. This material consisted of CD4+ or CD8+ T cells sorted from blood, taken in a trial of the OX40 agonist ivuxolimab. The chain uses TRBV18 and TRBJ1-5; D not resolved. This receptor was obtained from an adult with an advanced solid tumor such as melanoma, head and neck, liver or kidney cancer. This CDR3 reads CASSPSPDQPQHF. CDR3 bases: TGTGCCAGCTCACCATCGCCTGATCAGCCCCAGCATTTT.